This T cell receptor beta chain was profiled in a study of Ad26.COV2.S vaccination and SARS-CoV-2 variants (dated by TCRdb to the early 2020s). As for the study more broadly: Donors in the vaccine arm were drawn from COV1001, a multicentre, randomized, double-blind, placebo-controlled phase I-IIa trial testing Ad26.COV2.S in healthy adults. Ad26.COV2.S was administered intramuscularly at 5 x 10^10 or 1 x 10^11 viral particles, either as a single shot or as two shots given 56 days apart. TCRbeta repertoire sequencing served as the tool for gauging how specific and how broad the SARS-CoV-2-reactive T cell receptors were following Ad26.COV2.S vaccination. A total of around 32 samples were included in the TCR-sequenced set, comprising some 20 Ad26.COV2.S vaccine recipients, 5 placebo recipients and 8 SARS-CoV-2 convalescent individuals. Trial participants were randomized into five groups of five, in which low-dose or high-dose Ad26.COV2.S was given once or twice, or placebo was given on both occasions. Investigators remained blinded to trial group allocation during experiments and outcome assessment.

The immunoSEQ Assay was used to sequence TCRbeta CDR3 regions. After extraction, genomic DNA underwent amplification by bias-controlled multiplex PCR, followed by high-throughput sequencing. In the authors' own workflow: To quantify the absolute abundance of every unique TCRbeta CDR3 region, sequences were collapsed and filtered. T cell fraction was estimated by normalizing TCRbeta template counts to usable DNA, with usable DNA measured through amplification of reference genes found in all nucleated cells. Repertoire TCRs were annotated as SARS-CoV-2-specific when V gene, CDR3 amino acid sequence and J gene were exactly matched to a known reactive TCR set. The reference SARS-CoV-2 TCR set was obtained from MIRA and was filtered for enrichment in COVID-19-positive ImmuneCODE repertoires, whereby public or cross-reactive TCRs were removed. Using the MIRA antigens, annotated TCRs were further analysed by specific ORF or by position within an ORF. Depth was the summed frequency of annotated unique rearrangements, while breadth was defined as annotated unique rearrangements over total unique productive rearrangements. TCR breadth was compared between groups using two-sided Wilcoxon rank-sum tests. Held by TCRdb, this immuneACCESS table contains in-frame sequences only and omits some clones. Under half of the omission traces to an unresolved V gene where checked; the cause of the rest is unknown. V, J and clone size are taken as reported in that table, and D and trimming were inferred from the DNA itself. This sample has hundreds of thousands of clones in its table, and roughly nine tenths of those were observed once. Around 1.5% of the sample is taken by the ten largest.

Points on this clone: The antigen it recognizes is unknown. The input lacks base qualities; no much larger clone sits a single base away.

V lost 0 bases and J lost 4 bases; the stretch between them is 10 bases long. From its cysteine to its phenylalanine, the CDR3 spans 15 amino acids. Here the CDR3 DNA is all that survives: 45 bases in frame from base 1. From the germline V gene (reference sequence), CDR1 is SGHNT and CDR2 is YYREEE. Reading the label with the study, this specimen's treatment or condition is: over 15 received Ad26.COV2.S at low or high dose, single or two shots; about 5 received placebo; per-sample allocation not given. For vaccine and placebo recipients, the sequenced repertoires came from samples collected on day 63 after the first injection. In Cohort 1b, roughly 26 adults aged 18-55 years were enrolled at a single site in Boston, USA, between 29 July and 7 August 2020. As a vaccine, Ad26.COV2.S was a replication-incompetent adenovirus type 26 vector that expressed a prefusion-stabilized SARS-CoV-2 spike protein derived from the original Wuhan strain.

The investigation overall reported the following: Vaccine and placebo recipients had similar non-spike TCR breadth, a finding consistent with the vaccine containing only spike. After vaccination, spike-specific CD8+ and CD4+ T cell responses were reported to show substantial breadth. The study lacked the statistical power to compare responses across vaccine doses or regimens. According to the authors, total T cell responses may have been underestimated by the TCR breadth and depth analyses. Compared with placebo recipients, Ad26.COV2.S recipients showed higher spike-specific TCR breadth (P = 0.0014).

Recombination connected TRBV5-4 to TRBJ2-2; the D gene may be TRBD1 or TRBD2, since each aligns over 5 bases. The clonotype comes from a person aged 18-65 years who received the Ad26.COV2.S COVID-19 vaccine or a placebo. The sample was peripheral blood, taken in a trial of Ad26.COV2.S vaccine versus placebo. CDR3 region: CASSLVAGSTGELFF. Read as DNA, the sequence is TGTGCCAGCAGCTTGGTGGCAGGGAGCACCGGGGAGCTGTTTTTT.